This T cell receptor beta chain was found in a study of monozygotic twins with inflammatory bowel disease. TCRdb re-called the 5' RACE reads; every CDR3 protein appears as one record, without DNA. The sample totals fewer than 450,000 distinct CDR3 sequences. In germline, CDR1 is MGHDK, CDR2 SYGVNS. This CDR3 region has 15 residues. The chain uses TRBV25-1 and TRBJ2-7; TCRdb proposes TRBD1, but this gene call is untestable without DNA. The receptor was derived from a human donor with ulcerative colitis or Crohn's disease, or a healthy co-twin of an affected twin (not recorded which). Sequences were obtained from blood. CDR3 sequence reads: CASRVSGTGGYEQYF.